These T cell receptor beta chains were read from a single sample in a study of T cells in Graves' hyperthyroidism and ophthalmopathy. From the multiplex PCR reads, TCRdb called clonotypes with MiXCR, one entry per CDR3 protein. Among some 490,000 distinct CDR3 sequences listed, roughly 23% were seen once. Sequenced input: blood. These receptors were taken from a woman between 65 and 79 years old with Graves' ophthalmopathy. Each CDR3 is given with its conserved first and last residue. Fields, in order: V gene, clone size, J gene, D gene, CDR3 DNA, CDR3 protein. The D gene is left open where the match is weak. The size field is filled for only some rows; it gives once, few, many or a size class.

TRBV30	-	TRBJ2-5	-	TGTGCCTGGAGTGTTAACCACGAAAGGGAGTACTTC	CAWSVNHEREYF
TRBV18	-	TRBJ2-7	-	TGTGCCAGCTCACCTACCAGGGGTTACGAGCAGTACTTC	CASSPTRGYEQYF
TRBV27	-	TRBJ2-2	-	TGTGCCAGCAGTTGGAGACAGATAAACACCGGGGAGCTGTTTTTT	CASSWRQINTGELFF
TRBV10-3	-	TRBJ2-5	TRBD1	TGTGCCATCAGTGCGGTACAGGGGTTCGAGACCCAGTACTTC	CAISAVQGFETQYF
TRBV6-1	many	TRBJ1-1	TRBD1	TGTGCCAGCAGTGGACAGGGGGTCCGGACTGAAGCTTTCTTT	CASSGQGVRTEAFF
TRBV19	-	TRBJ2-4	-	TGTGCCAGTAGTATAGATCTTCTGGGGACAAGGAAAAACATTCAGTACTTC	CASSIDLLGTRKNIQYF
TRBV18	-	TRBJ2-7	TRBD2	TGTGCCAGCTCACCACGGAGCGGGAGCGACCCCTACGAGCAGTACTTC	CASSPRSGSDPYEQYF
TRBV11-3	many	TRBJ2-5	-	TGTGCCAGCAGCTTAGATGGTGGAGGGTCGAGTACCCAGTACTTC	CASSLDGGGSSTQYF
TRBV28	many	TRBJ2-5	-	TGTGCCAGCAGTCCCTCGGGCCAGTGGGAGACCCAGTACTTC	CASSPSGQWETQYF
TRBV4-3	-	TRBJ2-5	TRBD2	TGCGCCAGCAGCCACGGGCTAAAAGGGAGGGGAGGAGAGACCCAGTACTTC	CASSHGLKGRGGETQYF
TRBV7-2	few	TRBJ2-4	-	TGTGCCAGCAGCTTTCGGGGGGCGGACATTCAGTACTTC	CASSFRGADIQYF
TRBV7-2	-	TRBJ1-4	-	TGTGCCAGCAGCTCGGGCGATAATGAAAAACTGTTTTTT	CASSSGDNEKLFF
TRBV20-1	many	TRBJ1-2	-	TGCAGTGCTAGTGGGGATCAGGGTGGTCTTGGCTACACCTTC	CSASGDQGGLGYTF
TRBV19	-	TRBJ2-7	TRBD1	TGTGCCAGTAGTATAGCTGGGGACAGCCCCTACGAGCAGTACTTC	CASSIAGDSPYEQYF
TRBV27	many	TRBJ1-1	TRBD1	TGTGCCAGCAGAAGGCAGGGGGAGTACACTGAAGCTTTCTTT	CASRRQGEYTEAFF
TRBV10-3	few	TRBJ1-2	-	TGTGCCATCAGTGAATGGGGGGGTTCCTATGGCTACACCTTC	CAISEWGGSYGYTF
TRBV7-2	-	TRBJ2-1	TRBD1	TGTGCCAGCACCGAGACAGGGGGAAAGTTCTTC	CASTETGGKFF
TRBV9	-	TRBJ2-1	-	TGTGCCAGCAGCTCCCGTGGGTCCGGAATCTCCTACAATGAGCAGTTCTTC	CASSSRGSGISYNEQFF